These 19 T cell receptor beta chains originate from one sample sequenced in a study of response to subunit inactivated influenza vaccine. TCRdb reprocessed the RT-PCR reads with MiXCR, giving one entry per CDR3 protein. Here the sample spans some 540,000 distinct CDR3 sequences, under 25% being singletons. A further study also used this sample, focusing on T cells expressing NK-cell markers. That paper notes: 5'RACE template switching with UMIs generated TCR beta cDNA.

Sequencing was performed on CD4+ T cells sorted from PBMCs, taken 11 to 12 days after vaccination. The receptor set was obtained from a man aged 50-59 years who received an inactivated influenza vaccine.

The CDR3 is CASSYLAENTEAFF. The CDR3 bases are TGTGCCAGCAGTTACCTGGCGGAGAACACTGAAGCTTTCTTT. The V and J genes are TRBV6-2 or TRBV6-3 and TRBJ1-1; the D is unclear. This CDR3 has 14 residues. The V gene lost 2 bases and the J gene lost 1 base, with 8 bases spanning the gap. Germline V gene sequence: CDR1 MNHEY, CDR2 SVGEGT.

The chain carries TRBV5-6 and TRBJ2-6; D is undetermined. Germline V CDR1 and CDR2: SGHDT, YYEEEE. This CDR3 spans 13 amino acids. The V end lost 4 bases, the J end lost 4 bases, and 6 bases lay between the germline ends. The CDR3, as DNA: TGTGCCAGCAGCCCGCTCGGGGCCAACGTCCTGACTTTC. Amino acids: CASSPLGANVLTF.

The V gene is TRBV10-3, the J gene TRBJ1-1; no clear D gene. CDR1 and CDR2 (germline): ENHRY, SYGVKD. CDR3 size: 13 residues. Trimming stripped 3 bases from V and 10 bases from J, with 15 bases between. CDR3 DNA: TGTGCCATCAGTGACCGGTCTAAGTTAGGAGCTTTCTTT. This gives the protein CAISDRSKLGAFF.

Only a few counts were recorded for this clonotype. The rearrangement joins TRBV20-1 to TRBJ1-5; TRBD1 matches 9 bases. There are 17 residues in the CDR3. Germline CDR1 reads DFQATT; CDR2 reads SNEGSKA (reference sequence). The trim removed 3 bases at V and 0 bases at J, leaving 9 bases unmatched. CDR3: CSASSGTGIFSNQPQHF. CDR3 DNA: TGCAGTGCTAGTTCCGGGACAGGGATCTTTAGCAATCAGCCCCAGCATTTT.

This clonotype came up a few times. The V call is TRBV7-8, the J call TRBJ2-5; a possible D gene is TRBD1 (6 bases). The CDR3 is 14 amino acids. V lost 4 bases, J lost 5 bases, and 14 bases lay in between. Germline V gene sequence: CDR1 SGHVS, CDR2 FQNEAQ. CDR3 DNA: TGTGCCAGCAGCTCGGACAGCCCGAAGGAGACCCAGTACTTC. Protein product: CASSSDSPKETQYF.

This clonotype has only a few counts. The V gene is TRBV7-9, the J gene TRBJ2-7, with a tentative D call TRBD1 (6 bases). The germline V and J ends were trimmed by 5 bases and 3 bases, with 11 bases remaining between them. Germline values: CDR1 SEHNR, CDR2 FQNEAQ (reference sequence). This CDR3 is 13 amino acids long. CDR3 in amino acids: CASSHTGHYEQYF. CDR3 bases: TGTGCCAGCAGCCATACAGGGCACTACGAGCAGTACTTC.

This clonotype appeared many times. The chain employs TRBV5-1 and TRBJ2-5; D is uncertain. V was clipped by 1 base and J by 0 bases, with 4 bases between them. The germline CDR1 and CDR2 sequences are SGHRS and YFSETQ. The CDR3 runs 13 residues. The CDR3 nucleotides are TGCGCCAGCAGCTTGACGTACCAAGAGACCCAGTACTTC. This sequence encodes CASSLTYQETQYF.

The genes are TRBV10-3 and TRBJ2-5, with D possibly TRBD2 on 6 matching bases. This CDR3 comprises 13 residues. Germline loops: CDR1 ENHRY, CDR2 SYGVKD. V was clipped by 8 bases and J by 2 bases, with 12 bases between them. CDR3 sequence: CAISGRGQETQYF. The CDR3 coding sequence is TGTGCCATCTCCGGCCGGGGGCAAGAGACCCAGTACTTC.

This clonotype came up many times. The chain couples TRBV29-1 to TRBJ2-7, with D perhaps being TRBD1 or TRBD2 (5 bases each). V lost 2 bases, J lost 4 bases, and 15 bases lay in between. CDR1 is SQVTM and CDR2 is ANQGSEA in the germline V gene. The CDR3 covers 14 residues. In nucleotides, the CDR3 is TGCAGCGTTGAAAGAGCCGGGACCGATTACGAGCAGTACTTC. Translating it yields CSVERAGTDYEQYF.

The sample holds a few counts of this clonotype. The chain has TRBV25-1 and TRBJ2-1; tentative D call: TRBD2 (6 bases). The CDR3 contains 13 residues. Trimming took 3 bases from V and 7 from J, leaving 10 bases between them. Germline CDR1 and CDR2: MGHDK and SYGVNS. The chain's CDR3 is CASSDYAGNEQFF. The CDR3 DNA is TGTGCCAGCAGTGATTATGCGGGAAATGAGCAGTTCTTC. Full variable domain (outside the CDR3, taken from reference TRBV25-1 and TRBJ2-1): EADIYQTPRYLVIGTGKKITLECSQTMGHDKMYWYQQDPGMELHLIHYSYGVNSTEKGDLSSESTVSRIRTEHFPLTLESARPSHTSQYLCASSDYAGNEQFFGPGTRLTVL.

In its sample, this clonotype was seen a few times. This chain uses TRBV19 with TRBJ2-4, with 7 bases lining up with TRBD1. The germline V gene encodes CDR1 LNHDA and CDR2 SQIVND (reference sequence). The CDR3 length is 13 residues. The junction had 3 bases not matched to a gene; V was cut back by 4 bases and J by 6 bases. The CDR3, as DNA: TGTGCCAGTAGTACAGACAGGGCAAACATTCAGTACTTC. This translates into CASSTDRANIQYF.

This clonotype was counted only a few times. In this CDR3 the conserved last residue, phenylalanine or tryptophan, is missing, so a read error is likely. No DNA is shown, since the ends of the CDR3 on it are uncertain; the CDR3 is the one TCRdb lists. The chain carries TRBV20-1 and TRBJ2-1; the listed D gene, TRBD2, was not tested against the DNA. The length of the CDR3 is 10 amino acids, counting both ends. Per germline, CDR1 DFQATT and CDR2 SNEGSKA (reference sequence). CDR3 loop: CSAGETSASP.

The chain links TRBV10-2 to TRBJ1-4; 8 bases fit TRBD1. V shed 6 bases, J shed 7 bases, and the junction held 7 bases outside the gene matches. CDR1 is WSHSY, CDR2 SAAADI, per germline. The CDR3 runs to 14 residues. This CDR3 is CASRNTGGGEKLFF. CDR3 coding DNA: TGCGCCAGCAGGAACACAGGGGGGGGTGAAAAACTGTTTTTT.

To note about this clonotype: The CDR3 carries no conserved terminal phenylalanine or tryptophan, so it likely arises from a read error. Because the CDR3's place on the DNA is in doubt, the DNA is left out and the CDR3 is given as listed by TCRdb. The rearrangement joins TRBV6-6 to TRBJ2-7; TRBD2, as called in the table, went unchecked against the DNA. CDR1 is MNHNY and CDR2 is SVGAGI in the germline V gene (reference sequence). The CDR3 is 13 residues long, counting both termini. The CDR3 sequence: CASSYGTSGRSFS.

This clonotype was found a few times. The V call is TRBV12-3 or TRBV12-4, the J call TRBJ2-7; D is unresolved. V was cut by 1 base and J by 4 bases, with 11 bases left in between. The CDR3 length is 14 residues. The CDR3 region has the DNA TGTGCCAGCAGTTTAGGGCAGACTCGTTACGAGCAGTACTTC. Translated, it gives CASSLGQTRYEQYF.

The rearrangement joins TRBV20-1 to TRBJ1-1; D might be TRBD1 (6 bases). Trimming shortened V by 6 bases and J by 0 bases, and 14 bases separated the two germline ends. This CDR3 contains 14 residues. Germline V CDR1 and CDR2: DFQATT, SNEGSKA (reference sequence). The DNA of the CDR3 is TGCAGTGCCCCTAAGGGACATATGAACACTGAAGCTTTCTTT. Protein sequence: CSAPKGHMNTEAFF.

The chain couples TRBV29-1 to TRBJ1-1; D is uncertain. This CDR3 has 12 amino acids. Trimming pared 3 bases from V and 4 bases from J, leaving 9 bases between. CDR1 and CDR2 from the germline V gene are SQVTM and ANQGSEA. CDR3 amino acids: CSVERLGTEAFF. CDR3 coding DNA: TGCAGCGTTGAGCGTTTGGGCACTGAAGCTTTCTTT. The full variable domain, in which reference TRBV29-1 and TRBJ1-1 provide the parts outside the CDR3, is SAVISQKPSRDICQRGTSLTIQCQVDSQVTMMFWYRQQPGQSLTLIATANQGSEATYESGFVIDKFPISRPNLTFSTLTVSNMSPEDSSIYLCSVERLGTEAFFGQGTRLTVV.

V usage is TRBV6-1 and J usage is TRBJ2-2, with a tentative D call TRBD1 (6 bases). Germline CDR1 and CDR2: MNHNS and SASEGT. CDR3 length: 16 residues. The ends were cut back, 6 bases at V and 2 bases at J, with 16 bases in the middle. The CDR3 sequence: CASRTIQGGNTGELFF. CDR3 sequence (DNA): TGTGCCAGCAGGACTATACAGGGTGGAAACACCGGGGAGCTGTTTTTT.

CDR3 loop: CASSRGRRYNSPLHF. The DNA of the CDR3 is TGTGCCAGCAGCAGGGGCCGTAGGTATAATTCACCCCTCCACTTT. The chain links TRBV5-6 to TRBJ1-6, with D possibly matching TRBD1 (5 bases). V was shortened by 4 bases and J by 4 bases, with 12 bases between the two germline ends. The CDR3 sequence is 15 residues long. The germline gives CDR1 SGHDT, CDR2 YYEEEE.